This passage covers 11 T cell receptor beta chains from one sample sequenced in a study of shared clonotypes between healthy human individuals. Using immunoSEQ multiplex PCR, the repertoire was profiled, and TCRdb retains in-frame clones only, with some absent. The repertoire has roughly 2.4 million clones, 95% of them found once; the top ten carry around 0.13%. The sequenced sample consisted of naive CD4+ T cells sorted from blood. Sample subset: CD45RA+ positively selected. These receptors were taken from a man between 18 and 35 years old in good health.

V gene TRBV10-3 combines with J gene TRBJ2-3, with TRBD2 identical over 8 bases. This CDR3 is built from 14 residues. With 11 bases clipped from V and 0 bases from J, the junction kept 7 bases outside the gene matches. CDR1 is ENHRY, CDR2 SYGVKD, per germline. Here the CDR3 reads CAARSGGSTDTQYF. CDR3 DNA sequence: TGTGCCGCCCGCAGCGGGGGAAGCACAGATACGCAGTATTTT.

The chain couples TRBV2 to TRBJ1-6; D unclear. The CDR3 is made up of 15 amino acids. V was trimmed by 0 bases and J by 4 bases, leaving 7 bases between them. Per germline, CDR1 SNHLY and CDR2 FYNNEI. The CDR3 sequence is CASSEAASYNSPLHF. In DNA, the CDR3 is TGTGCCAGCAGTGAAGCTGCCAGTTATAATTCACCCCTCCACTTT. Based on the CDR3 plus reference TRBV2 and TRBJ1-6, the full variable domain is EPEVTQTPSHQVTQMGQEVILRCVPISNHLYFYWYRQILGQKVEFLVSFYNNEISEKSEIFDDQFSVERPDGSNFTLKIRSTKLEDSAMYFCASSEAASYNSPLHFGNGTRLTVT.

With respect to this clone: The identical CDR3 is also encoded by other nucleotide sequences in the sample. Here the CDR3 reads CASSFSGGKETQYF. The CDR3 DNA reads as TGTGCCAGCAGCTTTAGCGGGGGAAAAGAGACCCAGTACTTC. V usage is TRBV11-2 and J usage is TRBJ2-5, with 9 positions matching TRBD2. Germline V gives CDR1 SGHAT, CDR2 FQNNGV. The V and J ends lost 3 bases and 3 bases, in that order; junction bases with no gene match: 2. The CDR3 sequence is 14 residues long.

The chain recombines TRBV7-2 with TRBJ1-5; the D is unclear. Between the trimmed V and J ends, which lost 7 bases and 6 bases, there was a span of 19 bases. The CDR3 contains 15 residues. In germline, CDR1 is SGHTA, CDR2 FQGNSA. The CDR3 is CASTPLPGKGQPQHF. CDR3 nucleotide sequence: TGTGCCAGCACTCCCCTGCCCGGGAAGGGTCAGCCCCAGCATTTT.

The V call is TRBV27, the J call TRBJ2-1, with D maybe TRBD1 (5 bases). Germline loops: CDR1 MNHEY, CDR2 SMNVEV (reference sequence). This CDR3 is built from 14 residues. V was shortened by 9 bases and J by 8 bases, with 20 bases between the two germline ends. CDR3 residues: CASNHRQFTHEQFF. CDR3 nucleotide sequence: TGTGCCAGTAACCACCGACAGTTTACACATGAGCAGTTCTTC.

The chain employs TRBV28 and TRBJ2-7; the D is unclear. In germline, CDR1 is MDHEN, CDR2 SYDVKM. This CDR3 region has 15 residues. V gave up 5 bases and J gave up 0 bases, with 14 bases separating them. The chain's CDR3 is CASSPYSASSYEQYF. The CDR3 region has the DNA TGTGCCAGCAGTCCCTACAGTGCGAGCTCCTACGAGCAGTACTTC.

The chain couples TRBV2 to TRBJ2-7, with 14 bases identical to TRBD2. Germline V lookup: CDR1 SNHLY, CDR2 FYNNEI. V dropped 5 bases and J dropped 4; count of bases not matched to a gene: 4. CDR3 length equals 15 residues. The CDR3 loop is CASSRLAGGPYEQYF. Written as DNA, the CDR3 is TGTGCCAGCAGTAGACTAGCGGGGGGGCCTTACGAGCAGTACTTC.

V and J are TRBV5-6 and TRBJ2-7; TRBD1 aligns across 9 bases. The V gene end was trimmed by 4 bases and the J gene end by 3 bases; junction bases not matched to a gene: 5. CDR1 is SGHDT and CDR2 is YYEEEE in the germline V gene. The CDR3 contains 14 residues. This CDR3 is CASSPRDRVYEQYF. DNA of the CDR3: TGTGCCAGCAGCCCCCGGGACAGGGTCTACGAGCAGTACTTC.

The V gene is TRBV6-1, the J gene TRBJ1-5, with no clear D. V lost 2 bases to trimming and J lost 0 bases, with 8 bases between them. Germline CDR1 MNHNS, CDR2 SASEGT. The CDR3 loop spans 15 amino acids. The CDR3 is CASSERWDSNQPQHF. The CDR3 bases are TGTGCCAGCAGTGAACGGTGGGATAGCAATCAGCCCCAGCATTTT.

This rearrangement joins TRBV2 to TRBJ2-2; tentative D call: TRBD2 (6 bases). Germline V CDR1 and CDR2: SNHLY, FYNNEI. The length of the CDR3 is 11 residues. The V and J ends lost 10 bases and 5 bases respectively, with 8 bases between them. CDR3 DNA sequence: TGTGCCACCCGGGGGACCGGGGAGCTGTTTTTT. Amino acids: CATRGTGELFF.

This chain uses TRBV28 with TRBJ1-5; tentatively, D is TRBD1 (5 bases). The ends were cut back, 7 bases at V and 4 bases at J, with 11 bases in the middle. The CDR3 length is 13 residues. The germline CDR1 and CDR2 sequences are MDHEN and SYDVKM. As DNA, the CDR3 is TGTGCCAGCACCGCTGGGGGGAATCAGCCCCAGCATTTT. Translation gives CASTAGGNQPQHF.